This T cell receptor beta chain was sequenced for a study of blood T cell repertoires in COVID-19. Study as a whole: Samples representing acute and convalescent COVID-19 were sourced from the United States, Italy and Spain. In each case, the material was cDNA or gDNA derived from T cells, B-cell-depleted T cells, or PBMCs.

In the study's own analysis: How many nucleated cells were present was estimated from reference gene primer amplification. Method: immunoSEQ multiplex PCR; TCRdb's copy keeps in-frame clones and lacks some. The V and J calls and the clone size are those of that table, but D and trimming were determined from the DNA. The sample carries some 200,000 clones, 80% to 90% recorded once. The CDR3 is 15 residues long. V was cut by 0 bases and J by 3 bases, with 9 bases left in between. Per the germline V gene, CDR1 is LGHNA and CDR2 is YNFKEQ. J is TRBJ1-3 and V is TRBV4-2; D uncertain. Sequenced input: peripheral blood. The origin of this receptor is a woman under 30 who had recovered from COVID-19. CDR3 coding DNA: TGTGCCAGCAGCCAAGATCTCTCAGGTGGAAACACCATATATTTT. Translated: CASSQDLSGGNTIYF.